These 27 T cell receptor beta chains were sequenced from one sample in a study of blood T cells in healthy people across ages. Alongside a J-beta primer mix, a sample-barcoded 5' primer served in a second PCR lasting about 7 to 11 cycles. TCRdb used MiXCR to reprocess the 5' RACE reads, holding one entry per CDR3 protein. The table lists fewer than 1 million distinct CDR3 sequences, under 45% of them singletons. Sequenced input: blood. The origin of the receptors is a man in his 60s in good health.

In DNA, the CDR3 is TGCAGTGCCACCCTTGACAGCGGCACACCTTCTCAAGAGACCCAGTACTTC. Amino acids: CSATLDSGTPSQETQYF. This rearrangement joins TRBV20-1 to TRBJ2-5; D may correspond to TRBD1 or TRBD2 (5 bases each). The CDR3 is made up of 17 amino acids. The germline V and J ends were trimmed by 6 bases and 2 bases, with 25 bases remaining between them. Looked up from germline, CDR1 is DFQATT and CDR2 is SNEGSKA (reference sequence).

This clonotype has more than one count but fewer than ten. V usage is TRBV4-3 and J usage is TRBJ2-7; 7 bases map to TRBD1. The germline V gene encodes CDR1 LGHNA and CDR2 YSLEER. The CDR3 loop spans 15 amino acids. Trimming removed 1 base from V and 5 bases from J; junction bases left unmatched: 8. The CDR3 DNA reads TGCGCCAGCAGCCAAGGGGACAGTGGAAACCACGAGCAGTACTTC. Protein: CASSQGDSGNHEQYF.

This clonotype was seen a handful of times. The chain combines TRBV29-1 with TRBJ2-1; D is perhaps TRBD2 (5 bases). Looked up from germline, CDR1 is SQVTM and CDR2 is ANQGSEA. The germline V and J ends were trimmed by 7 bases and 13 bases, with 8 bases remaining between them. The CDR3 contains 8 residues. CDR3 nucleotide sequence: TGCAGCGCCGGGGATCAGTTCTTC. Its protein is CSAGDQFF.

The chain carries TRBV12-3 or TRBV12-4 and TRBJ2-7; D is unclear. Trimming took off 2 bases at V and 5 bases at J, with 13 bases between the two ends. The CDR3 loop spans 14 amino acids. CDR3 bases: TGTGCCAGCAGTTTAAACCGGGCGGTGGACGAGCAGTACTTC. Translation: CASSLNRAVDEQYF.

This clonotype has a handful of counts. The chain combines TRBV7-6 with TRBJ1-1; no definite D call. The CDR3 is 15 amino acids. V shed 1 base and J shed 3 bases, with 12 bases lying between them. Looked up from germline, CDR1 is SGHVS and CDR2 is FNYEAQ. CDR3 amino acids: CASSLGPVFDTEAFF. For the CDR3, the DNA is TGTGCCAGCAGCTTAGGACCGGTTTTCGACACTGAAGCTTTCTTT.

A few counts support this clonotype. V is TRBV5-5 and J is TRBJ1-1; TRBD1 might be the D (5 bases). The V and J ends lost 4 bases and 8 bases respectively, with 18 bases between them. This CDR3 is 14 amino acids long. Germline V CDR1 and CDR2: SGHKS, YYEKEE (reference sequence). Here the CDR3 reads CASSTGERRLEAFF. CDR3 nucleotide sequence: TGTGCCAGCAGCACAGGAGAAAGACGGCTAGAAGCTTTCTTT.

This clonotype was found once. The V and J genes are TRBV7-2 and TRBJ2-1; TRBD2 is a possible D gene (5 bases). Germline V gives CDR1 SGHTA, CDR2 FQGNSA. V was clipped by 5 bases and J by 0 bases, with 14 bases between them. CDR3 size: 16 residues. CDR3 in amino acids: CASSRRTGSSYNEQFF. The CDR3 DNA follows: TGTGCCAGCAGCCGGAGGACCGGCAGCTCCTACAATGAGCAGTTCTTC.

This sequence joins TRBV29-1 and TRBJ2-1; 10 bases match TRBD1. The CDR3 is 14 residues long. Germline V gene sequence: CDR1 SQVTM, CDR2 ANQGSEA. Unmatched junction bases numbered 2, after V lost 6 bases and J lost 0 bases. The CDR3 nucleotides read TGCAGCGTGCGGGACAGGGGCTCCTACAATGAGCAGTTCTTC. Amino acids: CSVRDRGSYNEQFF.

In the case of this clonotype: A much larger clone differs by one base, so this may be a read error. The chain couples TRBV11-2 to TRBJ1-1; D not resolved. The CDR3 length is 15 residues. Looked up from germline, CDR1 is SGHAT and CDR2 is FQNNGV. The CDR3, as DNA: TGTGCCTGCAGCTTAGACCGTCTCTTGAACACTGAAGCTTTCTTT. Protein: CACSLDRLLNTEAFF.

The chain uses TRBV2 and TRBJ2-3; D may be TRBD1 (5 bases). V was pared by 6 bases and J by 2 bases, with 12 bases between. This CDR3 is built from 14 residues. From germline, CDR1 is SNHLY and CDR2 FYNNEI. CDR3 in DNA: TGTGCCAGCAGGACAAGACAGAACACAGATACGCAGTATTTT. The encoded protein is CASRTRQNTDTQYF.

The J gene is TRBJ1-2, the V gene TRBV3-1; D unresolved. CDR3 length equals 13 residues. Germline CDR1 and CDR2: LGHDT and YNNKEL (reference sequence). V was pared by 2 bases and J by 0 bases, with 4 bases between. The CDR3 coding sequence is TGTGCCAGCAGCCAAACTACTAACTATGGCTACACCTTC. Translated: CASSQTTNYGYTF.

The chain uses TRBV9 and TRBJ2-3, with 10 bases fitting TRBD2. There are 16 residues in the CDR3. V lost 0 bases and J lost 3; bases outside the gene matches: 4. From germline, CDR1 is SGDLS and CDR2 YYNGEE. The CDR3 coding sequence is TGTGCCAGCAGCGTAGCGCCTAGCGGGGGAACAGATACGCAGTATTTT. Amino acids: CASSVAPSGGTDTQYF. Looking up the rest from reference TRBV9 and TRBJ2-3 gives the full variable domain: DSGVTQTPKHLITATGQRVTLRCSPRSGDLSVYWYQQSLDQGLQFLIQYYNGEERAKGNILERFSAQQFPDLHSELNLSSLELGDSALYFCASSVAPSGGTDTQYFGPGTRLTVL.

CDR3 nucleotides: TGTGCCAGCAGTTGGTCGGGGCTGGTGGCTAACTATGGCTACACCTTC. Translating gives CASSWSGLVANYGYTF. The J gene is TRBJ1-2, the V gene TRBV12-3 or TRBV12-4; D possibly corresponds to TRBD1 (5 bases). V shed 4 bases and J shed 0 bases, with 15 bases lying between them. This CDR3 has 16 residues.

CDR3 in amino acids: CASRSPGTGYGYTF. The CDR3 coding sequence is TGTGCCAGCAGGTCCCCCGGGACAGGGTACGGCTACACCTTC. J is TRBJ1-2 and V is TRBV7-2; the match to TRBD1 covers 9 bases. The J segment lost 8 bases and the V segment lost 6 bases, leaving 10 bases of the junction unmatched. The CDR3 consists of 14 residues. Germline V gives CDR1 SGHTA, CDR2 FQGNSA.

This clonotype was found a few times. The chain carries TRBV12-5 and TRBJ2-7, with a tentative D call TRBD1 (5 bases). The closer fit of TRBJ2-5 to the DNA end suggests the J call may be wrong. The CDR3 totals 12 residues. Germline V lookup: CDR1 LGHNT, CDR2 FRNRAP. DNA of the CDR3: TGTGCTAGTGCAGGGTCGTCAGAGACCCAGTACTTC. Encoded protein: CASAGSSETQYF.

The genes are TRBV28 and TRBJ2-7, with D uncertain. Germline CDR1 MDHEN, CDR2 SYDVKM. The V gene lost 5 bases and the J gene lost 7 bases, with 9 bases spanning the gap. The CDR3 spans 11 residues. The CDR3 sequence is CASSRSREQYF. The CDR3 DNA is TGTGCCAGCAGTAGGTCCCGAGAGCAGTACTTC.

This clonotype was seen a handful of times. The J gene is TRBJ2-5, the V gene TRBV20-1; no firm D call. The V end lost 1 base, the J end lost 2 bases, and 11 bases lay between the germline ends. Germline loops: CDR1 DFQATT, CDR2 SNEGSKA (reference sequence). The CDR3 loop spans 14 amino acids. CDR3 nucleotides: TGCAGTGCTAGAGGTCGGCTAGATCAAGAGACCCAGTACTTC. Amino acids: CSARGRLDQETQYF.

This chain uses TRBV20-1 with TRBJ2-5; D gene ambiguous. The germline gives CDR1 DFQATT, CDR2 SNEGSKA (reference sequence). V lost 5 bases and J 0 bases, leaving 7 bases between the germline ends. The CDR3 sequence is 12 residues long. CDR3 sequence (DNA): TGCAGTGCTGGGATGTACCAAGAGACCCAGTACTTC. It translates to CSAGMYQETQYF.

The chain has TRBV7-2 and TRBJ2-5; tentatively, D is TRBD1 (5 bases). The ends were cut back, 6 bases at V and 5 bases at J, with 16 bases in the middle. Germline V gene sequence: CDR1 SGHTA, CDR2 FQGNSA. The CDR3 runs to 14 residues. CDR3 DNA: TGTGCCAGCAGTTTTGTATCAGGGCGGGAGACCCAGTACTTC. Its translation is CASSFVSGRETQYF.

The CDR3 sequence is CASRGTGYHSGANVLTF. CDR3 bases: TGTGCCAGCAGGGGGACAGGGTATCACTCTGGGGCCAACGTCCTGACTTTC. The chain is built from TRBV21-1 and TRBJ2-6; TRBD1 is taken as the D call from the table, unchecked against the DNA. TRBV21-1 constitutes a pseudogene. The CDR3 consists of 17 residues.

This clonotype has only a few counts. The V and J genes are TRBV20-1 and TRBJ2-4; D not resolved. The J call may be faulty, since TRBJ2-7 better matches the DNA end. Germline values: CDR1 DFQATT, CDR2 SNEGSKA (reference sequence). The CDR3 runs to 13 residues. CDR3 sequence (DNA): TGCAGTGCTAGAGGAGCGAAGAAGCACGAGCAGTACTTC. Translating it yields CSARGAKKHEQYF.

The gene calls are TRBV29-1 and TRBJ2-7; a possible D gene is TRBD1 (6 bases). The germline V gene has CDR1 SQVTM and CDR2 ANQGSEA. The length of the CDR3 is 13 residues. Trimming took 7 bases from V and 4 from J, leaving 17 bases between them. The CDR3 nucleotides read TGCAGCGCCCTGAATCAGGGGTGGTACGAGCAGTACTTC. Protein product: CSALNQGWYEQYF.

V and J are TRBV29-1 and TRBJ1-1; the D is unclear. V was cut by 2 bases and J by 0 bases, with 10 bases left in between. This CDR3 contains 14 residues. In germline, CDR1 is SQVTM, CDR2 ANQGSEA. In nucleotides, the CDR3 is TGCAGCGTTGAACCGGAGCTTATGAACACTGAAGCTTTCTTT. Translation: CSVEPELMNTEAFF.

V and J are TRBV5-6 and TRBJ2-3; D not certain. V was shortened by 4 bases and J by 8 bases, with 14 bases between the two germline ends. The germline CDR1 and CDR2 sequences are SGHDT and YYEEEE. This CDR3 region has 13 residues. The CDR3 reads CASSPTRPGTQYF. CDR3 DNA: TGTGCCAGCAGCCCGACCCGTCCGGGTACGCAGTATTTT. Full variable domain (remainder filled in from reference TRBV5-6 and TRBJ2-3): DAGVTQSPTHLIKTRGQQVTLRCSPKSGHDTVSWYQQALGQGPQFIFQYYEEEERQRGNFPDRFSGHQFPNYSSELNVNALLLGDSALYLCASSPTRPGTQYFGPGTRLTVL.

The gene calls are TRBV9 and TRBJ2-3, with D perhaps TRBD1 or TRBD2 (5 bases each). The CDR3 is made up of 15 amino acids. From germline, CDR1 is SGDLS and CDR2 YYNGEE. The V end lost 0 bases, the J end lost 4 bases, and 12 bases lay between the germline ends. The CDR3 bases are TGTGCCAGCAGCGTAGACCGGGGCCCATCAGATACGCAGTATTTT. Translation gives CASSVDRGPSDTQYF.

This chain links TRBV27 with TRBJ2-4; TRBD1 might be the D (7 bases). The CDR3 is 11 amino acids. The V end was cut by 6 bases, the J end by 13 bases, with 13 bases between. Germline lookup yields CDR1 MNHEY and CDR2 SMNVEV (reference sequence). The CDR3 sequence: CASRFGGQQYF. The DNA for the CDR3 is TGTGCCAGCAGATTCGGGGGACAGCAGTACTTC.

The chain carries TRBV6-5 and TRBJ2-7; TRBD2 agrees at 10 bases. Per germline, CDR1 MNHEY and CDR2 SVGAGI. Trimming cost V 7 bases and J 4 bases; bases outside gene matches: 7. The CDR3 length is 14 residues. CDR3 in amino acids: CASTLIAGGYEQYF. As DNA, the CDR3 is TGTGCCAGCACCTTAATAGCGGGGGGATACGAGCAGTACTTC.